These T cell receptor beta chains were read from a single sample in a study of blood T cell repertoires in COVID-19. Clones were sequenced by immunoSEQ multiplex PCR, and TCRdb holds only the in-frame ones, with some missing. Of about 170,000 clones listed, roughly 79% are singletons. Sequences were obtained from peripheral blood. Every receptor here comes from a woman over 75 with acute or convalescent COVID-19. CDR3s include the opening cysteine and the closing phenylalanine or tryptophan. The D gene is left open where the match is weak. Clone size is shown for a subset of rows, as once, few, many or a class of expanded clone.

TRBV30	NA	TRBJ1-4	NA	TGTGCCTGGAGTTGGGGGGATGAAAAACTGTTTTTT	CAWSWGDEKLFF
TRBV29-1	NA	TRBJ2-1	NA	TGCAGCCCGATCCTCCTCGGCGGGGAGCAGTTCTTC	CSPILLGGEQFF
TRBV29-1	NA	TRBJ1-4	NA	TGCAGCGTTGAAGATCCCCGACAGTCAACTAATGAAAAACTGTTTTTT	CSVEDPRQSTNEKLFF
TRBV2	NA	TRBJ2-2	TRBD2	TGTGCCAGCAGATTGACTAGCGGGGGAACCGGGGAGCTGTTTTTT	CASRLTSGGTGELFF
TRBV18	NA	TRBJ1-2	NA	TGTGCCAGCTCTCAGGACAGTAACTATGGCTACACCTTC	CASSQDSNYGYTF
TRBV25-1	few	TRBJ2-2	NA	TGTGCCAGCAGTGGCGTTGGTTACGGGAGGAACACCGGGGAGCTGTTTTTT	CASSGVGYGRNTGELFF
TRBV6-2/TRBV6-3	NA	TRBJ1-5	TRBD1	TGTGCCAGCAGATACGACAGGGGGGTTAGCAATCAGCCCCAGCATTTT	CASRYDRGVSNQPQHF
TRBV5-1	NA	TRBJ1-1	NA	TGCGCCAGCAGCACCTCGGCAGGGGCACTCACTGAAGCTTTCTTT	CASSTSAGALTEAFF
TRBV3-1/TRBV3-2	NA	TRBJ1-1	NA	TGTGCCAGCAGCCTCACCCCCGGGGGCACTGAAGCTTTCTTT	CASSLTPGGTEAFF
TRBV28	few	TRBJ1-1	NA	TGTGCCAGCAGTCTTCCGACAGGACATTCCGCGAAGGCTTTCTTT	CASSLPTGHSAKAFF
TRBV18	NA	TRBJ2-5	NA	TGTGCCAGCTCACAACCCCCGTCCGCCCTCGAACCCGGGACCCAGTACTTC	CASSQPPSALEPGTQYF
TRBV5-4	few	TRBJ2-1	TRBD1	TGTGCCAGCAGCTTGGTTTCGGGGACAGTCAATGAGCAGTTCTTC	CASSLVSGTVNEQFF
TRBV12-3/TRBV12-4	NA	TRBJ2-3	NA	TGTGCCAGCAGTCGACAGGTGCGCGATACGCAGTATTTT	CASSRQVRDTQYF
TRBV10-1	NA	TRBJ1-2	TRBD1	TGCGCCAGCAGTGAGCCGGGACAGTCAAACTATGGCTACACCTTC	CASSEPGQSNYGYTF
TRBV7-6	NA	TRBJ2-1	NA	TGTGCCAGCAGCTTAGCCCAGACAGGCTACTACAATGAGCAGTTCTTC	CASSLAQTGYYNEQFF
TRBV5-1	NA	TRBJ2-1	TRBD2	TGCGCCAGCAGCTTGCCTGCGGGTAGCGGGAGGGAGTTCTTC	CASSLPAGSGREFF
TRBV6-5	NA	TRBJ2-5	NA	TGTGCCAGCACCGAGAGGGCCCTGGGGGAGACCCAGTACTTC	CASTERALGETQYF
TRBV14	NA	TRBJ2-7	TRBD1	TGTGCCAGCAGCCAAGGGACAGGCGCCTACGAGCAGTACTTC	CASSQGTGAYEQYF
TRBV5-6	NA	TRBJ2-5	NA	TGTGCCAGCAGCTTGGCATCAGGTTGGCAAGAGACCCAGTACTTC	CASSLASGWQETQYF
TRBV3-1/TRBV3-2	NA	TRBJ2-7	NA	TGTGCCAGCAGCCAAGGGTCCCTTCCTACCTACGAGCAGTACTTC	CASSQGSLPTYEQYF
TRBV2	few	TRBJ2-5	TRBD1	TGTGCCAGCAGTGAAAGGACAGGGAGGCTAGAGACCCAGTACTTC	CASSERTGRLETQYF
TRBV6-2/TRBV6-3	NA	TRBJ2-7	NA	TGTGCCAGCAGTCCCACCTTGGGTGCGGCCCACGAGCAGTACTTC	CASSPTLGAAHEQYF
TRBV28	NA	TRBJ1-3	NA	TGTGCCAGCAGTTCCCTGGGAGTCACTGGAAACACCATATATTTT	CASSSLGVTGNTIYF
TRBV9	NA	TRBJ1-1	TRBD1	TGTGCCAGCAGCGCTAGACAGGGGGCGAAGTTGAACACTGAAGCTTTCTTT	CASSARQGAKLNTEAFF
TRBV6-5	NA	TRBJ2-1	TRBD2	TGTGCCAGCAGTTATCTGCTAGCGGGAGGCCCCAATGAGCAGTTCTTC	CASSYLLAGGPNEQFF
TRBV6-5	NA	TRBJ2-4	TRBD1	TGTGCCAGCAGTCAGACAGGGGGCACAAACATTCAGTACTTC	CASSQTGGTNIQYF
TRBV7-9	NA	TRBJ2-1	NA	TGTGCCAGCAGCTTAGGGATGGGGAGTCGGATCTTC	CASSLGMGSRIF
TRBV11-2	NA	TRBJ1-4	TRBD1	TGTGCCAGCAGCACAAAGACAGGGGAGAATGAAAAACTGTTTTTT	CASSTKTGENEKLFF
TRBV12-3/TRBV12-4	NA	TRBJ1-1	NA	TGTGCCAGCAGTTTAGGGCGACTCAGGGCAGCTTTCTTT	CASSLGRLRAAFF
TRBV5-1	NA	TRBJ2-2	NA	TGCGCCAGCAGCTCCACAGGGAACACCGGGGAGCTGTTTTTT	CASSSTGNTGELFF
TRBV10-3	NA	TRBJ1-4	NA	TGTGCCATCAGGGACTTAAGAAGTGAAAAACTGTTTTTT	CAIRDLRSEKLFF